This T cell receptor (beta chain) appears in the sequencing data of a study of T cell repertoires in cytomegalovirus infection. Across the whole study: From public TCR beta signatures came an indication of both CMV infection and matching HLA type. Study conclusions and caveats: The ex vivo response was dominated by HLA-C-restricted CMV-specific TCR beta clonotypes. Individuals carrying CMV plus the relevant HLA were identified by cumulative frequency of public TCR beta families.

The sample holds a few counts of this clonotype. The target antigen is unknown. Looked up from germline, CDR1 is LGHNT and CDR2 is FRNRAP. The CDR3 runs to 11 residues. V was shortened by 6 bases and J by 7 bases, with 9 bases between the two germline ends. MiXCR was run by TCRdb on the reads, yielding one entry per CDR3 protein. This sample has approximately 1,000,000 distinct CDR3 sequences; about 33% occur once, and the top ten carry over 10%. Sequencing was performed on cultured CD8+ T cells from PBMCs, taken from culture after CMV antigen stimulation. This clonotype was sampled from a human donor in good health (CMV status not recorded). Some clones in this sample may be carry-over from other donors' samples. The V gene is TRBV12-5, the J gene TRBJ1-1; TRBD1 might be the D (6 bases). CDR3 sequence: CASGWGREAFF. The CDR3 nucleotides are TGTGCTAGTGGATGGGGGCGTGAAGCTTTCTTT.